The 25 T cell receptor beta chains below all came from one sample that was sequenced in a study of cytomegalovirus exposure and HLA in healthy donors. PCR was performed using 60 Vbeta and 13 Jbeta primers. Assay used: immunoSEQ multiplex PCR; TCRdb lists only in-frame clones, some missing. The data hold 100,000 or so clones, with 60% to 85% observed a single time. The sequencing sample was made of PBMCs. The receptors stem from a man aged 45-60 years in good health and CMV-seronegative.

This chain uses TRBV7-9 with TRBJ2-2; 8 bases are shared with TRBD1. This CDR3 is 15 amino acids long. After removal of 5 bases from V and 7 bases from J, the junction contained 9 bases not matched to a gene. From germline, CDR1 is SEHNR and CDR2 FQNEAQ (reference sequence). The CDR3 DNA reads as TGTGCCAGCAGCGCACTGCAGGGGGCCGTCGGGGAGCTGTTTTTT. Protein product: CASSALQGAVGELFF.

The CDR3 is CASSLSDRATDTQYF. The CDR3 coding sequence is TGCGCCAGCAGCTTGTCGGACAGAGCCACAGATACGCAGTATTTT. The gene calls are TRBV5-1 and TRBJ2-3, with a tentative D call TRBD1 (6 bases). This CDR3 contains 15 residues. Trimming removed 1 base at V and 2 bases at J, with 11 bases between. Germline lookup yields CDR1 SGHRS and CDR2 YFSETQ.

This chain links TRBV2 with TRBJ2-5, with unresolved D. The germline V and J ends were trimmed by 3 bases and 5 bases, with 4 bases remaining between them. The CDR3 runs to 11 residues. CDR1 SNHLY and CDR2 FYNNEI come from the germline V gene. The CDR3 DNA reads as TGTGCCAGCAGTGACTATGAGACCCAGTACTTC. It translates to CASSDYETQYF.

A remark on this clone: At one boundary the junction diverges from the germline segment, which might be a read error. This chain's CDR3 is CSSSLGGETQYF. CDR3 DNA sequence: TGTTCCAGCAGCTTAGGAGGGGAGACCCAGTACTTC. The chain recombines TRBV7-9 with TRBJ2-5, with D tentatively TRBD2 (6 bases). CDR1 and CDR2 (germline): SEHNR, FQNEAQ (reference sequence). This CDR3 has 12 residues.

The chain combines TRBV7-9 with TRBJ1-1, with TRBD1 as a possible D gene (6 bases). The V end was cut by 7 bases, the J end by 5 bases, with 17 bases between. Per the germline V gene, CDR1 is SEHNR and CDR2 is FQNEAQ (reference sequence). The CDR3 spans 14 residues. The CDR3 coding sequence is TGTGCCAGCACCAATTCAGGGGCGAGGACTGAAGCTTTCTTT. Translating gives CASTNSGARTEAFF.

The chain is built from TRBV6-5 and TRBJ1-2; D may be TRBD1 (6 bases). The CDR3 covers 15 residues. V was shortened by 5 bases and J by 8 bases, with 21 bases between the two germline ends. Germline CDR1 MNHEY, CDR2 SVGAGI. CDR3 DNA: TGTGCCAGCAGTACCACGGACAGAACCCCCTTGGGCTACACCTTC. Translated, it gives CASSTTDRTPLGYTF.

The rearrangement links TRBV5-5 to TRBJ2-4; perhaps TRBD2 as D (5 bases). V lost 3 bases, J lost 3 bases, and 10 bases lay in between. Germline loops: CDR1 SGHKS, CDR2 YYEKEE (reference sequence). The CDR3 length is 14 residues. CDR3 loop: CASSYSRGKNIQYF. DNA of the CDR3: TGTGCCAGCAGCTACTCCCGGGGCAAAAACATTCAGTACTTC.

The genes are TRBV30 and TRBJ2-2; D is perhaps TRBD2 (6 bases). The V gene's germline CDR1 is GTSNPN and CDR2 SVGIG (reference sequence). Trimming stripped 4 bases from V and 1 base from J, with 13 bases between. CDR3 length equals 15 residues. Written as DNA, the CDR3 is TGTGCCTGGAATAGAGGAGGGGTGAACACCGGGGAGCTGTTTTTT. Amino acids: CAWNRGGVNTGELFF.

J is TRBJ1-2 and V is TRBV19, with TRBD1 identical over 7 bases. CDR3 length: 16 amino acids. Germline V gene lookup returns CDR1 LNHDA and CDR2 SQIVND (reference sequence). After removal of 3 bases from V and 0 bases from J, the junction contained 7 bases not matched to a gene. This CDR3 is CASSISLDRPNYGYTF. The CDR3 nucleotides are TGTGCCAGTAGTATTAGCCTGGACAGGCCTAACTATGGCTACACCTTC. The complete variable domain, with remaining parts taken from reference TRBV19 and TRBJ1-2, reads DGGITQSPKYLFRKEGQNVTLSCEQNLNHDAMYWYRQDPGQGLRLIYYSQIVNDFQKGDIAEGYSVSREKKESFPLTVTSAQKNPTAFYLCASSISLDRPNYGYTFGSGTRLTVV.

The chain carries TRBV30 and TRBJ1-6; 8 bases map to TRBD1. The CDR3 totals 17 residues. Looked up from germline, CDR1 is GTSNPN and CDR2 is SVGIG (reference sequence). The V segment lost 0 bases and the J segment 0 bases; nucleotides outside the gene matches: 4. The CDR3 spells CAWSVQGGVSYNSPLHF. In DNA form, the CDR3 reads TGTGCCTGGAGTGTACAGGGGGGAGTCTCCTATAATTCACCCCTCCACTTT.

The V call is TRBV19, the J call TRBJ1-5, with no clear D. The CDR3 length is 14 residues. V was cut by 2 bases and J by 4 bases, with 9 bases left in between. The germline V gene encodes CDR1 LNHDA and CDR2 SQIVND (reference sequence). The CDR3 here is CASSINSRNQPQHF. The CDR3 bases are TGTGCCAGTAGTATAAACAGCCGAAATCAGCCCCAGCATTTT.

The chain employs TRBV2 and TRBJ1-1, with D perhaps TRBD1 (6 bases). Germline-derived CDR1 and CDR2 are SNHLY and FYNNEI. CDR3 length: 12 residues. The V and J ends lost 5 bases and 7 bases respectively, with 11 bases between them. The CDR3 sequence: CASSHDRNEAFF. CDR3 sequence (DNA): TGTGCCAGCAGTCATGACAGGAATGAAGCTTTCTTT.

This sequence joins TRBV6-6 and TRBJ2-7, with D perhaps TRBD1 (6 bases). The V gene's germline CDR1 is MNHNY and CDR2 SVGAGI (reference sequence). Trimming left V 2 bases short and J 1 base short, with 15 bases between. The CDR3 sequence is 16 residues long. DNA for the CDR3: TGTGCCAGCAGTTACAGGCGAGGCGGACAGTCCTACGAGCAGTACTTC. Its translation: CASSYRRGGQSYEQYF.

This clone was seen more than once but under ten times. CDR3: CASSSALGAGNTIYF. In nucleotides, the CDR3 is TGTGCCAGCAGCTCCGCCCTGGGAGCCGGAAACACCATATATTTT. The chain combines TRBV7-2 with TRBJ1-3, with unresolved D. Germline assignment: CDR1 SGHTA and CDR2 FQGNSA. V was shortened by 4 bases and J by 4 bases, with 14 bases between the two germline ends. This CDR3 region has 15 residues.

Of note for this clone: The identical CDR3 is also encoded by other nucleotide sequences in the sample. The chain combines TRBV19 with TRBJ2-1; D is possibly TRBD2 (6 bases). In germline, CDR1 is LNHDA, CDR2 SQIVND (reference sequence). V was cut by 2 bases and J by 4 bases, with 12 bases left in between. The CDR3 length is 15 residues. CDR3 DNA: TGTGCCAGTAGTATACGGTTGGCGGGGTACAATGAGCAGTTCTTC. It encodes CASSIRLAGYNEQFF.

The chain recombines TRBV2 with TRBJ1-4; tentative D call: TRBD1 (6 bases). Trimming left V 10 bases short and J 3 bases short, with 12 bases between. The germline V gene encodes CDR1 SNHLY and CDR2 FYNNEI. The CDR3 runs to 13 residues. The CDR3 loop is CATQRGSNEKLFF. The DNA for the CDR3 is TGTGCCACCCAAAGGGGGTCTAATGAAAAACTGTTTTTT.

This chain links TRBV18 with TRBJ2-5; 8 bases are a match to TRBD1. Germline V gene sequence: CDR1 KGHSH, CDR2 LQKENI. With 3 bases clipped from V and 3 bases from J, the junction kept 9 bases outside the gene matches. The CDR3 covers 16 residues. The CDR3: CASSPPNRGSEETQYF. CDR3 DNA: TGTGCCAGCTCACCCCCGAACAGGGGGTCCGAAGAGACCCAGTACTTC.

This chain joins TRBV28 and TRBJ2-1; D tentatively reads TRBD1 or TRBD2 (6 bases each). V was cut by 6 bases and J by 7 bases, with 10 bases left in between. From germline, CDR1 is MDHEN and CDR2 SYDVKM. The CDR3 runs 12 residues. CDR3 amino acids: CASRLGGNEQFF. CDR3 DNA: TGTGCCAGCAGGTTAGGGGGGAATGAGCAGTTCTTC.

The chain combines TRBV5-4 with TRBJ1-1; tentatively, D is TRBD1 (6 bases). V was pared by 9 bases and J by 1 base, with 16 bases between. CDR1 and CDR2 (germline): SGHNT, YYREEE (reference sequence). This CDR3 is 14 amino acids long. The CDR3: CAISGGGWNTEAFF. In nucleotides, the CDR3 is TGTGCCATCTCGGGGGGCGGGTGGAACACTGAAGCTTTCTTT.

The rearrangement uses TRBV6-5 and TRBJ2-3; tentatively, D is TRBD1 (6 bases). The CDR3 is 13 residues long. Germline loops: CDR1 MNHEY, CDR2 SVGAGI. V lost 7 bases and J 5 bases, leaving 13 bases between the germline ends. Here the CDR3 DNA reads TGTGCCAGCACCTCACAGGGCGTAGATACGCAGTATTTT. Its protein is CASTSQGVDTQYF.

The rearrangement uses TRBV5-4 and TRBJ2-4; 8 bases fit TRBD1. J lost 5 bases, V lost 0 bases, and 1 base had no gene match. Germline-derived CDR1 and CDR2 are SGHNT and YYREEE (reference sequence). This CDR3 region has 14 residues. The CDR3 spells CASSLAGGQNIQYF. For the CDR3, the DNA is TGTGCCAGCAGCTTGGCAGGGGGCCAAAACATTCAGTACTTC. The full variable domain, its missing parts supplied by reference TRBV5-4 and TRBJ2-4, is ETGVTQSPTHLIKTRGQQVTLRCSSQSGHNTVSWYQQALGQGPQFIFQYYREEENGRGNFPPRFSGLQFPNYSSELNVNALELDDSALYLCASSLAGGQNIQYFGAGTRLSVL.

The V gene is TRBV10-3, the J gene TRBJ2-3; TRBD1 is a possible D gene (6 bases). V was shortened by 4 bases and J by 4 bases, with 6 bases between the two germline ends. Per germline, CDR1 ENHRY and CDR2 SYGVKD. The CDR3 covers 12 residues. CDR3 nucleotide sequence: TGTGCCATCAGTGGGGGGCCAGATACGCAGTATTTT. Its translation is CAISGGPDTQYF.

This chain links TRBV6-5 with TRBJ1-5; D is possibly TRBD1 (5 bases). Trimming removed 5 bases at V and 0 bases at J, with 8 bases between. This CDR3 is 14 amino acids long. Per the germline V gene, CDR1 is MNHEY and CDR2 is SVGAGI. As DNA, the CDR3 is TGTGCCAGCAGTCCCGGACATAGCAATCAGCCCCAGCATTTT. Its protein product is CASSPGHSNQPQHF.

This chain uses TRBV30 with TRBJ2-3; TRBD1 matches 9 bases. The ends lost 5 bases at V and 6 bases at J; junction bases unmatched: 9. CDR1 and CDR2 from the germline V gene are GTSNPN and SVGIG (reference sequence). The CDR3 spans 14 residues. This CDR3 reads CAWAQTGGEDTQYF. CDR3 DNA sequence: TGTGCCTGGGCCCAAACAGGGGGCGAGGATACGCAGTATTTT.

The genes are TRBV6-1 and TRBJ1-1, with a possible D match to TRBD1 (5 bases). The CDR3 runs 13 residues. In germline, CDR1 is MNHNS, CDR2 SASEGT. Trimming cost V 11 bases and J 0 bases, with 13 bases left between them. CDR3 nucleotides: TGTGCCCTTCGGGGGATGTTGAACACTGAAGCTTTCTTT. This gives the protein CALRGMLNTEAFF.